The rows below give T cell receptor beta chains drawn from one sample of a study of blood T cell repertoires in COVID-19. Profiled with immunoSEQ multiplex PCR; TCRdb holds only in-frame clones, not every one. Among some 150,000 clones listed, around 84% were seen once. Sequenced: peripheral blood. The receptors stem from a woman aged 45 to 65 with acute or convalescent COVID-19. The conserved cysteine and the conserved F or W are not part of the CDR3 here. The order of the fields is V gene, J gene, CDR3 protein.

v_gene: TRBV27
j_gene: TRBJ2-3
CDR3aa: ASTSSSSRTDTQY

v_gene: TRBV20-1
j_gene: TRBJ2-1
CDR3aa: SASGFEQF

v_gene: TRBV7-2
j_gene: TRBJ1-6
CDR3aa: ASSAGTLVSNSPLH

v_gene: TRBV2
j_gene: TRBJ1-6
CDR3aa: ASSPRDINSPLH

v_gene: TRBV4-2
j_gene: TRBJ1-6
CDR3aa: ASSQDRAGYGRYNSPLH

v_gene: TRBV28
j_gene: TRBJ1-5
CDR3aa: ASNQLLQGYSNQPQH

v_gene: TRBV7-6
j_gene: TRBJ1-4
CDR3aa: ASSLELGGRANEKLF

v_gene: TRBV6-5
j_gene: TRBJ1-2
CDR3aa: ASSQGGDTYGYT

v_gene: TRBV7-3
j_gene: TRBJ1-1
CDR3aa: ASSRDRNTEAF

v_gene: TRBV14
j_gene: TRBJ1-2
CDR3aa: ASSRTGLGYT

v_gene: TRBV28
j_gene: TRBJ2-1
CDR3aa: ASRQLGGAADNEQF

v_gene: TRBV5-1
j_gene: TRBJ2-7
CDR3aa: ASSLPVKGEQY

v_gene: TRBV6-1
j_gene: TRBJ1-2
CDR3aa: ASSDLQGLKGYT

v_gene: TRBV7-8
j_gene: TRBJ2-5
CDR3aa: ASSLGSQMETQY

v_gene: TRBV20-1
j_gene: TRBJ2-7
CDR3aa: SAQRGTEQY

v_gene: TRBV6-5
j_gene: TRBJ1-1
CDR3aa: ASSNTGQAHTEAF

v_gene: TRBV19
j_gene: TRBJ1-1
CDR3aa: ASSIGTGVTEAF

v_gene: TRBV4-1
j_gene: TRBJ1-1
CDR3aa: ASSQDLGTANTEAF

v_gene: TRBV5-1
j_gene: TRBJ1-4
CDR3aa: ASSSSGTGVEKLF

v_gene: TRBV4-2
j_gene: TRBJ2-7
CDR3aa: ASSQKEEGPVEQY

v_gene: TRBV5-1
j_gene: TRBJ1-2
CDR3aa: ASSRKGRQLNYGYT

v_gene: TRBV19
j_gene: TRBJ2-3
CDR3aa: ASSILGQGPDTQY

v_gene: TRBV11-2
j_gene: TRBJ1-1
CDR3aa: ASSHYRGNTEAF

v_gene: TRBV18
j_gene: TRBJ2-2
CDR3aa: ASSPDTGAGELF

v_gene: TRBV7-2
j_gene: TRBJ2-1
CDR3aa: ASSPPGVADLYNEQF